The T cell receptor (beta chain) under discussion was sequenced for a study of radiotherapy plus CTLA-4 blockade in lung cancer (dated by TCRdb to between 2018 and 2020). About the full investigation: Among enrolled patients, approximately 17% had an objective response and roughly 30% reached disease control.

About this clone: Its cognate antigen has yet to be identified. Base qualities are not provided; no much larger clone lies one nucleotide away.

The CDR3 starts with the cysteine, ends with the phenylalanine, and has 16 residues. Only the CDR3 part of the read is kept: 48 bases, read in frame from the first base. The germline V gene (reference sequence) gives CDR1 as SGHNT and CDR2 as YYREEE. The germline V and J ends show losses of 6 bases and 3 bases respectively, and no gene match explains 11 bases of the junction. In this study, focal radiation therapy paired with CTLA-4 blockade (ipilimumab) was tested in patients who had chemo-refractory metastatic non-small-cell lung cancer. General conclusions and limits of the study: After treatment with radiotherapy and ipilimumab, TCR clones that originated in tumors expanded in peripheral blood. Early dynamic changes in blood T cell clones, together with increased serum interferon-beta after radiation, were reported as the strongest predictors of response.

The library was produced with the immunoSEQ multiplex PCR assay. Imported from immuneACCESS, the table was reduced by TCRdb to in-frame sequences with V and J called. These copies leave out some clones; in studies compared against another copy, an unresolved V gene accounts for under half, and the cause of the remainder is not known. The sample yields about 90,000 clones; about four fifths were counted once. The top ten hold approximately 14% of the sample. The clonotype comes from a human donor with non-small cell lung cancer that progressed on radiotherapy plus ipilimumab. Recombination connected TRBV5-4 to TRBJ1-1; a stretch of 10 junction bases matches TRBD1. Sequencing used peripheral blood, obtained from a patient treated with radiotherapy plus ipilimumab. The DNA is as follows: TGTGCCAGCATCGAGGCCCTGGGGACAGGGGACACTGAAGCTTTCTTT. It specifies CASIEALGTGDTEAFF.